This T cell receptor (beta chain) was identified in a study of low-dose radiotherapy and immunotherapy resistance in tumors. Study information: A dose of 0.5 Gy per fraction was delivered to Cohort 1 every 2 weeks, for a total of 6.5 Gy.

This clonotype was recorded at least ten times. TRAV- and TRBV-specific primers primed first-strand cDNA, covering alpha and beta chains. The PCR that amplified TCRs ran for about 18 cycles, relying on a constant-region primer and a V-primer adapter. TCRdb reprocessed the reads via MiXCR and lists one record per CDR3 protein. This table holds approximately 89,000 distinct CDR3 sequences, about 19% found once. Noted time point: before trial treatment. The length of the CDR3 is 18 residues. CDR1 LNHDA and CDR2 SQIVND come from the germline V gene (reference sequence). J lost 6 bases, V lost 3 bases, and 16 bases had no gene match.

The sequencing used PBMCs, collected before treatment. The receptor comes from a male donor with prostate cancer. The chain recombines TRBV19 with TRBJ2-1, with 8 bases fitting TRBD2. CDR3 sequence: CASSIAGVSGVLVNEQFF. CDR3 bases: TGTGCCAGTAGTATTGCCGGGGTTAGCGGGGTTCTAGTCAATGAGCAGTTCTTC. Drawing the rest from reference TRBV19 and TRBJ2-1, the complete variable domain is DGGITQSPKYLFRKEGQNVTLSCEQNLNHDAMYWYRQDPGQGLRLIYYSQIVNDFQKGDIAEGYSVSREKKESFPLTVTSAQKNPTAFYLCASSIAGVSGVLVNEQFFGPGTRLTVL.